Described below is a single TCR beta chain sequence and its context. Its matching antigen is unknown. The germline V and J ends were trimmed by 3 bases and 0 bases, with 9 bases remaining between them. Looked up from germline, CDR1 is MGHDK and CDR2 is SYGVNS. The CDR3 loop spans 14 amino acids. Each CDR3 protein is one row after TCRdb ran MiXCR on the RT-PCR reads. The table lists about 780,000 distinct CDR3 sequences, less than 20% of them singletons. The source of the sample is a study of response to subunit inactivated influenza vaccine. Broader study findings: Authors suggested each seasonal influenza vaccination recruits few new T cells.

The receptor was isolated from a man aged 45-65 years who received an inactivated influenza vaccine. This chain joins TRBV25-1 and TRBJ2-7; D is uncertain. The source was PBMCs from blood, collected around 5 days after vaccination. Here the CDR3 DNA reads TGTGCCAGCAGTGAGGCAGATAGCTCCTACGAGCAGTACTTC. Translated, it gives CASSEADSSYEQYF.